This record concerns one T cell receptor (beta chain) sequence. The record originates from a study of blood T cell repertoires in COVID-19. In the study overall: COVID-19 samples collected from the United States, Italy and Spain covered acute and convalescent phases. Sources were T cells, B-cell-depleted T cells, or PBMCs; the material itself was cDNA or gDNA.

Sequencing was performed with immunoSEQ multiplex PCR; in TCRdb, only in-frame clones are kept and a portion is missing. The data show around 420,000 clones, around 90% seen once. Trimming removed 4 bases at V and 4 bases at J, with 15 bases between. Germline V CDR1 and CDR2: SGHNT, YYREEE (reference sequence). This CDR3 is 14 amino acids long. The source of this sequence is a woman aged 35 to 49 with acute COVID-19. Sample: PBMCs or T cells enriched from blood (not recorded which). The V and J genes are TRBV5-4 and TRBJ2-7, with a weak D call TRBD1 (5 bases). This chain's CDR3 is CASSQDTGQYEQYF. CDR3 nucleotides: TGTGCCAGCAGCCAAGACACAGGCCAATACGAGCAGTACTTC.